The source of this T cell receptor (beta chain) is a study of blood T cell repertoires in COVID-19. Study-wide context: Acute and convalescent COVID-19 samples came from the United States, Italy and Spain. PBMCs, B-cell-depleted T cells, or T cells were the source of the cDNA or gDNA that made up the material.

Authors' methods: Reference gene primer amplification yielded estimated nucleated cell counts. The protocol was immunoSEQ multiplex PCR, while the TCRdb copy is restricted to in-frame clones and leaves out a portion. V and J calls and clone size are as listed in that table; D and trimming were resolved from the DNA. The repertoire holds around 150,000 clones, with about nine tenths as singletons. The length of the CDR3 is 15 residues. Trimming took off 6 bases at V and 2 bases at J, with 11 bases between the two ends. Germline V gene sequence: CDR1 MNHNY, CDR2 SVGAGI (reference sequence). The sequence came from a woman aged 60 to 75 with active or convalescent COVID-19. This chain connects TRBV6-6 to TRBJ2-6; maybe TRBD1 (6 bases). The sequenced sample was peripheral blood. CDR3 region: CASSKRQAGANVLTF. CDR3 DNA sequence: TGTGCCAGCAGCAAGAGACAGGCTGGGGCCAACGTCCTGACTTTC.